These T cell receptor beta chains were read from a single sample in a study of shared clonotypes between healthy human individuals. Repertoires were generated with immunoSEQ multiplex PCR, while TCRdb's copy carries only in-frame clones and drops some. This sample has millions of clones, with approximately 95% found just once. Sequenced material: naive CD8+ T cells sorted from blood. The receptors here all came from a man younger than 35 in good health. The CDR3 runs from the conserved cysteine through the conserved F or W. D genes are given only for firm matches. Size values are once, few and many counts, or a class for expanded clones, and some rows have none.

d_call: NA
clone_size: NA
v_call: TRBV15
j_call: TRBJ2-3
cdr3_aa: CATSRVGGLTDTQYF
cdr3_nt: TGTGCCACCAGCAGAGTGGGGGGGCTTACAGATACGCAGTATTTT

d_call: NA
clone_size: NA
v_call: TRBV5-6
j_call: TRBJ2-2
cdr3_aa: CASSLELRTNTGELFF
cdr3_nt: TGTGCCAGCAGCTTGGAACTGCGGACGAACACCGGGGAGCTGTTTTTT

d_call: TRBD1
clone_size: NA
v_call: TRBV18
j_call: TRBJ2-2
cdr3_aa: CASSPEGQGAPAGELFF
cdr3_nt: TGTGCCAGCTCCCCCGAGGGACAGGGGGCGCCGGCCGGGGAGCTGTTTTTT

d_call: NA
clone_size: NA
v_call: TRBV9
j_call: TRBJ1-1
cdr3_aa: CASSKGHLNTEAFF
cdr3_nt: TGTGCCAGCAGCAAGGGACACCTGAACACTGAAGCTTTCTTT

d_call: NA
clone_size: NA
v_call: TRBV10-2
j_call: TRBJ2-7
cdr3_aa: CASSENREPPYSYEQYF
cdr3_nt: TGCGCCAGCAGCGAGAACAGGGAGCCTCCCTACTCCTACGAGCAGTACTTC

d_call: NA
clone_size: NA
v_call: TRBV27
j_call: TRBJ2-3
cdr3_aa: CASNQVGGVDTQYF
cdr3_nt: TGTGCCAGCAATCAAGTTGGGGGCGTTGATACGCAGTATTTT

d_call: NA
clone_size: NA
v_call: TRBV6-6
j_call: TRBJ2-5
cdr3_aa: CASSYSASQETQYF
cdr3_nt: TGTGCCAGCAGTTATTCTGCATCCCAAGAGACCCAGTACTTC

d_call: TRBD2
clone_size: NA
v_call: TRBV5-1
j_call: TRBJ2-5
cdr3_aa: CASSPFGGVETQYF
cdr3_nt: TGCGCCAGCAGCCCCTTCGGGGGGGTTGAGACCCAGTACTTC

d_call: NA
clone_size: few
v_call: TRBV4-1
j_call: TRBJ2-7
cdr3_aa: CASSQGSFYEQYF
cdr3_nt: TGCGCCAGCAGCCAAGGCAGCTTCTACGAGCAGTACTTC

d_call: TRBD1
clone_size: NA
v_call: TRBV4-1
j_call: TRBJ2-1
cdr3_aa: CASSFRDRASDEQFF
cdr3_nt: TGCGCCAGCAGTTTCCGGGACAGGGCTAGCGATGAGCAGTTCTTC

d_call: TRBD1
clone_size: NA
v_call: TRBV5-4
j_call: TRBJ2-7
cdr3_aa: CASSLPGQGNEQYF
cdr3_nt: TGTGCCAGCAGCTTACCGGGACAGGGTAACGAGCAGTACTTC

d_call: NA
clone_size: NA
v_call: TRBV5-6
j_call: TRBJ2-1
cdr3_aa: CASSSPSGEQFF
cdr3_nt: TGTGCCAGCAGCTCCCCCAGTGGGGAGCAGTTCTTC

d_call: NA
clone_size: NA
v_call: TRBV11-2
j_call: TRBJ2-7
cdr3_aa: CASSFPGTSEQYF
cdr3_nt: TGTGCCAGCAGCTTCCCAGGGACGAGCGAGCAGTACTTC

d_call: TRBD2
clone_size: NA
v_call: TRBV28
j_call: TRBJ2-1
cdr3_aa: CASSASGTSGNSNEQFF
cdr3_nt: TGTGCCAGCAGTGCTTCCGGGACTAGCGGGAACTCCAATGAGCAGTTCTTC

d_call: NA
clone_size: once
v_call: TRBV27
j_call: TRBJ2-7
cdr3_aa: CASSPVGTGSYEQYF
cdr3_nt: TGTGCCAGCAGTCCCGTAGGGACGGGCTCCTACGAGCAGTACTTC

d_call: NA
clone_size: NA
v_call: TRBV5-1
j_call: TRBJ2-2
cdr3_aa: CASSLGASGELFF
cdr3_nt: TGCGCCAGCAGTTTAGGGGCCAGCGGGGAGCTGTTTTTT

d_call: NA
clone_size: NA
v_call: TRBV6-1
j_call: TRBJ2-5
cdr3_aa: CASSEGAALQETQYF
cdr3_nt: TGTGCCAGCAGTGAAGGGGCAGCCCTGCAGGAGACCCAGTACTTC

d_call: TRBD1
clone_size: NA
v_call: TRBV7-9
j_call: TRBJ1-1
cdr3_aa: CASSFRDSNTEAFF
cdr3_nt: TGTGCCAGCAGCTTCCGGGACAGTAACACTGAAGCTTTCTTT

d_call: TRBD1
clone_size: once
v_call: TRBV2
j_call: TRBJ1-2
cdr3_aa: CASSEIGTGQGVYGYTF
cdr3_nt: TGTGCCAGCAGTGAAATAGGGACGGGACAGGGCGTCTATGGCTACACCTTC

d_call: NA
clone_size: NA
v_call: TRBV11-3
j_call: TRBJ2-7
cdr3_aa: CASPRGFRGPAYEQYF
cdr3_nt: TGTGCCAGCCCGAGGGGCTTCAGGGGTCCCGCCTACGAGCAGTACTTC